Listed below are T cell receptor beta chains from one sample, sequenced in a study of blood T cell repertoires in COVID-19. TCRdb's table, derived via immunoSEQ multiplex PCR, lists solely in-frame clones and lacks some. The data show approximately 270,000 clones, with 91% seen just once and 2.5% to 3% held by the top ten. Sequenced sample: PBMCs or T cells enriched from blood (not recorded which). Every receptor here comes from a man in his forties who had been exposed to COVID-19. Each CDR3 is given with its conserved first and last residue. Each record gives: V gene, D gene, CDR3 length, J gene, clone size, CDR3 DNA, CDR3 protein. D genes are given only for firm matches. The size field is filled for only some rows; it gives once, few, many or a size class.

V gene: TRBV4-1; D gene: TRBD2; CDR3 length: 15; J gene: TRBJ2-1; clone size: .; CDR3 DNA: TGCGCCAGCAGCATTGCACTAGCGGATTACAATGAGCAGTTCTTC; CDR3 protein: CASSIALADYNEQFF
V gene: TRBV6-2/TRBV6-3; D gene: .; CDR3 length: 14; J gene: TRBJ1-1; clone size: .; CDR3 DNA: TGTGCCAGCAGCTCCCCCAGGGCTAGCACTGAAGCTTTCTTT; CDR3 protein: CASSSPRASTEAFF
V gene: TRBV12-3/TRBV12-4; D gene: .; CDR3 length: 12; J gene: TRBJ1-2; clone size: few; CDR3 DNA: TGTGCCAGCAGTTTAAAGGGGTCGGGCTACACCTTC; CDR3 protein: CASSLKGSGYTF
V gene: TRBV19; D gene: .; CDR3 length: 14; J gene: TRBJ1-2; clone size: .; CDR3 DNA: TGTGCCAGTAGTATCGGGGGGGGCGCAAATGGCTACACCTTC; CDR3 protein: CASSIGGGANGYTF
V gene: TRBV9; D gene: .; CDR3 length: 17; J gene: TRBJ2-1; clone size: .; CDR3 DNA: TGTGCCAGCAGCCCCCGTGGGCCACCGAGCTCCTACAATGAGCAGTTCTTC; CDR3 protein: CASSPRGPPSSYNEQFF
V gene: TRBV4-3; D gene: TRBD2; CDR3 length: 16; J gene: TRBJ2-1; clone size: .; CDR3 DNA: TGCGCCAGCAGCCAAGAGTTCGCTAGCGGTTACAATGAGCAGTTCTTC; CDR3 protein: CASSQEFASGYNEQFF
V gene: TRBV19; D gene: .; CDR3 length: 14; J gene: TRBJ2-1; clone size: .; CDR3 DNA: TGTGCCAGTGGAGGGCCGGTTTTTGGGAATGAGCAGTTCTTC; CDR3 protein: CASGGPVFGNEQFF
V gene: TRBV20-1; D gene: .; CDR3 length: 12; J gene: TRBJ2-7; clone size: .; CDR3 DNA: TGCAGTGCTAGTTCGCGAGCGGACGAGCAGTACTTC; CDR3 protein: CSASSRADEQYF
V gene: TRBV6-5; D gene: TRBD1; CDR3 length: 14; J gene: TRBJ1-1; clone size: once; CDR3 DNA: TGTGCCAGCAACACTGACAGGGTGAACACTGAAGCTTTCTTT; CDR3 protein: CASNTDRVNTEAFF
V gene: TRBV18; D gene: .; CDR3 length: 12; J gene: TRBJ2-5; clone size: once; CDR3 DNA: TGTGCCAGCTCTCGGTACCAAGAGACCCAGTACTTC; CDR3 protein: CASSRYQETQYF
V gene: TRBV7-9; D gene: TRBD1; CDR3 length: 15; J gene: TRBJ2-3; clone size: .; CDR3 DNA: TGTGCCAGCAGCTTACCGACAGGGGACGCGGATACGCAGTATTTT; CDR3 protein: CASSLPTGDADTQYF
V gene: TRBV28; D gene: TRBD2; CDR3 length: 19; J gene: TRBJ2-7; clone size: .; CDR3 DNA: TGTGCCAGCAGTTCCGCAGGGACTAGCGGGATAACAGTATCCTACGAGCAGTACTTC; CDR3 protein: CASSSAGTSGITVSYEQYF
V gene: TRBV6-6; D gene: .; CDR3 length: 14; J gene: TRBJ1-1; clone size: few; CDR3 DNA: TGTGCCAGCAGCCTAGCGGCGGGGGGTACTGAAGCTTTCTTT; CDR3 protein: CASSLAAGGTEAFF
V gene: TRBV10-3; D gene: TRBD2; CDR3 length: 16; J gene: TRBJ2-1; clone size: .; CDR3 DNA: TGTGCCATCGCGTCTAGCGGGGGGAGCTCCTACAATGAGCAGTTCTTC; CDR3 protein: CAIASSGGSSYNEQFF
V gene: TRBV7-2; D gene: TRBD1; CDR3 length: 15; J gene: TRBJ1-2; clone size: .; CDR3 DNA: TGTGCCAGCAGCTTAGACGGGACAGAGAACTATGGCTACACCTTC; CDR3 protein: CASSLDGTENYGYTF
V gene: TRBV19; D gene: .; CDR3 length: 14; J gene: TRBJ1-2; clone size: .; CDR3 DNA: TGTGCCAGTAGTATCCGACACGCTAACTATGGCTACACCTTC; CDR3 protein: CASSIRHANYGYTF
V gene: TRBV30; D gene: TRBD2; CDR3 length: 13; J gene: TRBJ2-7; clone size: once; CDR3 DNA: TGTGCCTGGAGGTTCCGGACTAGCGGGAGGCTGTACTTC; CDR3 protein: CAWRFRTSGRLYF
V gene: TRBV4-1; D gene: .; CDR3 length: 14; J gene: TRBJ1-3; clone size: once; CDR3 DNA: TGCGCCAGCAGCCAAGATCACGGGGGAAACACCATATATTTT; CDR3 protein: CASSQDHGGNTIYF
V gene: TRBV7-9; D gene: .; CDR3 length: 15; J gene: TRBJ2-2; clone size: .; CDR3 DNA: TGTGCCAGCAGCTACCGAGCAGGGAACACCGGGGAGCTGTTTTTT; CDR3 protein: CASSYRAGNTGELFF
V gene: TRBV7-2; D gene: TRBD1; CDR3 length: 13; J gene: TRBJ1-5; clone size: .; CDR3 DNA: TGTGCCAGCAGCTTGGACAGGGATCAGCCCCAGCATTTT; CDR3 protein: CASSLDRDQPQHF
V gene: TRBV10-3; D gene: .; CDR3 length: 14; J gene: TRBJ1-1; clone size: few; CDR3 DNA: TGTGCCATCAGTGAGCCGCGACAGGCTCGTGAAGCTTTCTTT; CDR3 protein: CAISEPRQAREAFF
V gene: TRBV5-1; D gene: TRBD1; CDR3 length: 13; J gene: TRBJ2-2; clone size: many; CDR3 DNA: TGCGCCAGCAGCCGGACAGGGTCCGGGGAGCTGTTTTTT; CDR3 protein: CASSRTGSGELFF
V gene: TRBV27; D gene: .; CDR3 length: 14; J gene: TRBJ1-2; clone size: .; CDR3 DNA: TGTGCCAGCAAAAGGATCGGAAGGGAGGGTGGCTACACCTTC; CDR3 protein: CASKRIGREGGYTF
V gene: TRBV3-1/TRBV3-2; D gene: TRBD2; CDR3 length: 16; J gene: TRBJ2-1; clone size: .; CDR3 DNA: TGTGCCAGCAGCCGCCGACTAGCGGGAGGGCGGGATGAGCAGTTCTTC; CDR3 protein: CASSRRLAGGRDEQFF
V gene: TRBV6-1; D gene: .; CDR3 length: 15; J gene: TRBJ2-6; clone size: .; CDR3 DNA: TGTGCCAGCAGTGAAGGACAAACCGGGGCCAACGTCCTGACTTTC; CDR3 protein: CASSEGQTGANVLTF
V gene: TRBV2; D gene: .; CDR3 length: 13; J gene: TRBJ2-7; clone size: .; CDR3 DNA: TGTGCCAGCACCCCAGGGATGGACTACGAGCAGTACTTC; CDR3 protein: CASTPGMDYEQYF
V gene: TRBV28; D gene: TRBD2; CDR3 length: 17; J gene: TRBJ2-7; clone size: .; CDR3 DNA: TGTGCCAGCAGTCCACCAGGTTCACTAGCGGTGATCTACGAGCAGTACTTC; CDR3 protein: CASSPPGSLAVIYEQYF
V gene: TRBV6-4; D gene: .; CDR3 length: 13; J gene: TRBJ2-1; clone size: .; CDR3 DNA: TGTGCCAGCAGTCTCGAGAGCGCCAATGAGCAGTTCTTC; CDR3 protein: CASSLESANEQFF
V gene: TRBV24-1; D gene: TRBD1; CDR3 length: 14; J gene: TRBJ1-2; clone size: few; CDR3 DNA: TGTGCCACCAGTGACACTACTCAGGGGGGAGGCTACACCTTC; CDR3 protein: CATSDTTQGGGYTF
V gene: TRBV15; D gene: .; CDR3 length: 15; J gene: TRBJ2-1; clone size: .; CDR3 DNA: TGTGCCACCAGCAGAGTTCCGAGCGGAGGACATGAGCAGTTCTTC; CDR3 protein: CATSRVPSGGHEQFF
V gene: TRBV6-5; D gene: .; CDR3 length: 15; J gene: TRBJ2-7; clone size: .; CDR3 DNA: TGTGCCAGCAGGAGGGGGCGGGGAGTCTTCTACGAGCAGTACTTC; CDR3 protein: CASRRGRGVFYEQYF
V gene: TRBV5-1; D gene: TRBD1; CDR3 length: 13; J gene: TRBJ1-2; clone size: .; CDR3 DNA: TGCGCCAGCAGCGGGACAGGCAACTATGGCTACACCTTC; CDR3 protein: CASSGTGNYGYTF